Included here is one T cell receptor (beta chain) sequence, with context. This CDR3 is built from 13 residues. The germline V gene encodes CDR1 MDHEN and CDR2 SYDVKM. V lost 4 bases, J lost 7 bases, and 13 bases lay in between. The data were taken from a study of cytomegalovirus exposure and HLA in healthy donors. Both 60 Vbeta primers and 13 Jbeta primers went into the PCR. Only in-frame clones appear in the TCRdb table, and some are missing; sequencing was by immunoSEQ multiplex PCR. The sample shows some 160,000 clones, roughly 85% of them seen only once. This rearrangement joins TRBV28 to TRBJ1-1; D is undetermined. This sequence was found in a woman in her 40s in good health and CMV-seronegative. Material: PBMCs. CDR3 residues: CASSSPKLNEAFF. The CDR3 DNA is TGTGCCAGCAGTTCGCCCAAACTGAATGAAGCTTTCTTT.